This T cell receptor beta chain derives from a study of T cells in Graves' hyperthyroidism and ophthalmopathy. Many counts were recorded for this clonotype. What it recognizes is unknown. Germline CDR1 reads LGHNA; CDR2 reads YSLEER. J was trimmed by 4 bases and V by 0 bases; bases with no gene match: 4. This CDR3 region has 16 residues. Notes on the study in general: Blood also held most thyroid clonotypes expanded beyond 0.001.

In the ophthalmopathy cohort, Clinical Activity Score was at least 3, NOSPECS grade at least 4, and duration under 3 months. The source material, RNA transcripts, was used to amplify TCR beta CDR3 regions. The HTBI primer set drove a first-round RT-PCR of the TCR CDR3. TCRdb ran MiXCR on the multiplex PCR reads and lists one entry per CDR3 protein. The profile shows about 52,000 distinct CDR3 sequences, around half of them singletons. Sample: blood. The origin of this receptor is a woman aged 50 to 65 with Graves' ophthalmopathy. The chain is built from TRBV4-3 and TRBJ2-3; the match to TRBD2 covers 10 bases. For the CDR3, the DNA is TGCGCCAGCAGCCAAGATTCTAGCGGGAGTGCAGATACGCAGTATTTT. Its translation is CASSQDSSGSADTQYF.